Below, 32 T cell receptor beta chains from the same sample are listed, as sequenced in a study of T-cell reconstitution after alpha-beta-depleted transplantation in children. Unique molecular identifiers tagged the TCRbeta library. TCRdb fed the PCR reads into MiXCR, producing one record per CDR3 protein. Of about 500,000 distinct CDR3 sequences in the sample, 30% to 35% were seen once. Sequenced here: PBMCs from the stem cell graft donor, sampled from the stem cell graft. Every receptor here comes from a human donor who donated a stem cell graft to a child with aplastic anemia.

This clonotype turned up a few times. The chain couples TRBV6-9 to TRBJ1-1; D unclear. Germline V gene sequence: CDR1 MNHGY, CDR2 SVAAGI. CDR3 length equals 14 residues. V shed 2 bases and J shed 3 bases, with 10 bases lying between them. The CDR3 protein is CASSYKRYDTEAFF. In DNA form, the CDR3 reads TGTGCCAGCAGTTATAAGCGGTACGACACTGAAGCTTTCTTT.

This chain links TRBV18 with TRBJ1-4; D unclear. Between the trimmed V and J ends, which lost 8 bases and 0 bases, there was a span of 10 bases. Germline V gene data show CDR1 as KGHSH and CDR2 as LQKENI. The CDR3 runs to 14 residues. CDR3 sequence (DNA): TGTGCCAGCGCCCTGGGGTCAACTAATGAAAAACTGTTTTTT. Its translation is CASALGSTNEKLFF. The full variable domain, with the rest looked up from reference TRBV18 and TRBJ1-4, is NAGVMQNPRHLVRRRGQEARLRCSPMKGHSHVYWYRQLPEEGLKFMVYLQKENIIDESGMPKERFSAEFPKEGPSILRIQQVVRGDSAAYFCASALGSTNEKLFFGSGTQLSVL.

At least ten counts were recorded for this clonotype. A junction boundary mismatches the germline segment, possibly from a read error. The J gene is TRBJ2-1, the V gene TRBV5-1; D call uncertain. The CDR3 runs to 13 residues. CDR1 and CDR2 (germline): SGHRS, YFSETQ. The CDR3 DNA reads TGTGCCAGCAGCTTGGGCCCCAACAATGAGCAGTTCTTC. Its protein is CASSLGPNNEQFF.

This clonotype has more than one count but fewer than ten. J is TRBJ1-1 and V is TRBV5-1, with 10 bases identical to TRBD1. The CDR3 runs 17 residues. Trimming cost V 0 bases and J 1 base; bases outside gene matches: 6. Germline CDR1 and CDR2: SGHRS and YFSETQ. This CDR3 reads CASSLAQGQGPNTEAFF. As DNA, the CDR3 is TGCGCCAGCAGCTTGGCCCAGGGACAGGGGCCGAACACTGAAGCTTTCTTT.

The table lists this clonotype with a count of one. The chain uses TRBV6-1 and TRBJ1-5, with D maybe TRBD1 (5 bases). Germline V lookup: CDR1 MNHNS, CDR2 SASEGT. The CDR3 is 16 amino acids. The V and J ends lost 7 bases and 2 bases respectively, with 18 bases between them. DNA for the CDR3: TGTGCCAGCACGCCCGAGTATGGGGCCGGCAATCAGCCCCAGCATTTT. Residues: CASTPEYGAGNQPQHF.

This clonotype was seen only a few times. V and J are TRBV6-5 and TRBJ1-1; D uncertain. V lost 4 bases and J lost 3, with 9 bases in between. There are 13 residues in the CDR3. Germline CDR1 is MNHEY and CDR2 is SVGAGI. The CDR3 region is CASSWSGHTEAFF. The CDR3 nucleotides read TGTGCCAGCAGTTGGTCCGGGCACACTGAAGCTTTCTTT.

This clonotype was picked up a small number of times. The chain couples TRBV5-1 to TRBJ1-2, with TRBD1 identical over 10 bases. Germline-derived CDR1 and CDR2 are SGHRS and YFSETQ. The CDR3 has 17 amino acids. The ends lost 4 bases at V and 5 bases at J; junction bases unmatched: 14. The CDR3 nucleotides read TGCGCCAGCAGCCTTGGAGCTCGACAGGGGGCGATGTATGGCTACACCTTC. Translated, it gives CASSLGARQGAMYGYTF. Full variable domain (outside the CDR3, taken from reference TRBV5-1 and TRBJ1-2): KAGVTQTPRYLIKTRGQQVTLSCSPISGHRSVSWYQQTPGQGLQFLFEYFSETQRNKGNFPGRFSGRQFSNSRSEMNVSTLELGDSALYLCASSLGARQGAMYGYTFGSGTRLTVV.

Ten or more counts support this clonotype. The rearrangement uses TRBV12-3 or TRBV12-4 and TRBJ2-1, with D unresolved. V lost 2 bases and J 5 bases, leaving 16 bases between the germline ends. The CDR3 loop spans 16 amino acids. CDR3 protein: CASSLWRFGVNNEQFF. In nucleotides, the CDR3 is TGTGCCAGCAGTTTATGGCGCTTTGGGGTTAACAATGAGCAGTTCTTC.

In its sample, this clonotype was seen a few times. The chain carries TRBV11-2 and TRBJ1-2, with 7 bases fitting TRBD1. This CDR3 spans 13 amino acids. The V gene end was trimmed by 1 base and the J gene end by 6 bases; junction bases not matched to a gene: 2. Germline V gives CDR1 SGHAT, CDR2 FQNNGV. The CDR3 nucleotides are TGTGCCAGCAGCTTAGGGGGACAGAATGGCTACACCTTC. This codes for CASSLGGQNGYTF.

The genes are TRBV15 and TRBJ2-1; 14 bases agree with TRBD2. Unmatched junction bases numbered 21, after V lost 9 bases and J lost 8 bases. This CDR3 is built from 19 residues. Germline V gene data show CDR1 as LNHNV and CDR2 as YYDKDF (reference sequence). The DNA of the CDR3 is TGTGCCACATCGTTACGGACTAGCGGGAGGCCTCAACGGGCCCATGAGCAGTTCTTC. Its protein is CATSLRTSGRPQRAHEQFF.

CDR3 residues: CSARESRAADTQYF. The CDR3 DNA reads TGCAGTGCTAGAGAGTCGAGAGCCGCAGATACGCAGTATTTT. J is TRBJ2-3 and V is TRBV20-1, with D uncertain. The CDR3 length is 14 residues. With 0 bases removed from V and 4 bases from J, the gap between germline ends came to 11 bases. Per germline, CDR1 DFQATT and CDR2 SNEGSKA (reference sequence).

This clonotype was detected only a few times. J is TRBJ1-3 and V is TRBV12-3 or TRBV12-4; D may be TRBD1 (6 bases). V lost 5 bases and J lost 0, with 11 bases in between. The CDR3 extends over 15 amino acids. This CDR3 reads CASSPDRTSGNTIYF. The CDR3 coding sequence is TGTGCCAGCAGTCCGGACAGAACCTCTGGAAACACCATATATTTT.

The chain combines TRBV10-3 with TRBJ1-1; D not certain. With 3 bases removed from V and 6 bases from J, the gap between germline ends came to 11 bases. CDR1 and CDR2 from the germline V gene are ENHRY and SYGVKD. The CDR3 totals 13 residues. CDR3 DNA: TGTGCCATCAGTGAAGGCCCCCAGCCTGAAGCTTTCTTT. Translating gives CAISEGPQPEAFF.

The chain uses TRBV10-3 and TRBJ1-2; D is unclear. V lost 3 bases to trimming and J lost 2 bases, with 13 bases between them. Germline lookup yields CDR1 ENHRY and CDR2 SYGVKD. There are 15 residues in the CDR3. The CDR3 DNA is TGTGCCATCAGTGATGACCGGGCCTTCAACTATGGCTACACCTTC. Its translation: CAISDDRAFNYGYTF.

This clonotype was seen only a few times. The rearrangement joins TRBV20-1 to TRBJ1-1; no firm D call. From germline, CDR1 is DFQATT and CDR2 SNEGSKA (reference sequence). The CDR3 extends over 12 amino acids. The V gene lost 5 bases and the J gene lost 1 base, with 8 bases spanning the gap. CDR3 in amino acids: CSAPRQNTEAFF. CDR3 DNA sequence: TGCAGTGCTCCCCGACAGAACACTGAAGCTTTCTTT.

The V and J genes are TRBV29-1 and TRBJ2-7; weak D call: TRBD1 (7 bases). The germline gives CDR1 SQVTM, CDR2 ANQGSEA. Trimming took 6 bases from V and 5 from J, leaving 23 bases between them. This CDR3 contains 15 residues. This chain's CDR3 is CSVGGQFRGGDEQYF. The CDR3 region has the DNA TGCAGCGTGGGGGGACAGTTCAGGGGCGGTGACGAGCAGTACTTC.

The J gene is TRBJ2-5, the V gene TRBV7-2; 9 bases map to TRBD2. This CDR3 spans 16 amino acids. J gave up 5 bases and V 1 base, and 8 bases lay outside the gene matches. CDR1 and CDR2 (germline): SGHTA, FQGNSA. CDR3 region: CASSLVWREGRETQYF. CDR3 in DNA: TGTGCCAGCAGCTTAGTGTGGCGGGAGGGCCGGGAGACCCAGTACTTC.

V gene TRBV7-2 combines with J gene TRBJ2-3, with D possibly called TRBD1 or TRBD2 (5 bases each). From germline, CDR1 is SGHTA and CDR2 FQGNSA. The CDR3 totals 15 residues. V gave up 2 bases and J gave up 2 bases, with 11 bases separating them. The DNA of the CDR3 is TGTGCCAGCAGCTTACGGGACGGGCTCACAGATACGCAGTATTTT. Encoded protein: CASSLRDGLTDTQYF.

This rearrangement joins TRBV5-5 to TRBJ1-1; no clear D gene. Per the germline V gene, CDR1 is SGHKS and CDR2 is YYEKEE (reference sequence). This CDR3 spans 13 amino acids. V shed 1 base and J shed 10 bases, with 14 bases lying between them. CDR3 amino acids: CASSLLAGSPAFF. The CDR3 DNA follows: TGTGCCAGCAGCTTGCTAGCGGGTTCGCCAGCTTTCTTT.

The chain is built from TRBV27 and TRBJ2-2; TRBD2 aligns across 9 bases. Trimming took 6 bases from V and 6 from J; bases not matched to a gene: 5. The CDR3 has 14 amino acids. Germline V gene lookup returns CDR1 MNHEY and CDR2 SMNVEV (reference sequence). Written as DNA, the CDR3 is TGTGCCAGCAGAGCTATAGCGGGAGCCGGGGAGCTGTTTTTT. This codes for CASRAIAGAGELFF.

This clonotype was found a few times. The DNA for the CDR3 is TGTGCCAGCGGGTTCGTACTAGCGGGAGTACCCTACGAGCAGTACGTC. This translates into CASGFVLAGVPYEQYV. The chain recombines TRBV27 with TRBJ2-7; 11 bases map to TRBD2. J was trimmed by 2 bases and V by 8 bases; bases with no gene match: 11. The CDR3 contains 16 residues. Germline-derived CDR1 and CDR2 are MNHEY and SMNVEV (reference sequence).

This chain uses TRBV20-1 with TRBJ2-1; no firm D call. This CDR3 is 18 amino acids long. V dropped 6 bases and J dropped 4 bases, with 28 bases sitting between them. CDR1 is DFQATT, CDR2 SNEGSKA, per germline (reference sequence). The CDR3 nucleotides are TGCAGTGCCCGGTACCAGGATCAATTACTATTGAGTTACAATGAGCAGTTCTTC. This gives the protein CSARYQDQLLLSYNEQFF.

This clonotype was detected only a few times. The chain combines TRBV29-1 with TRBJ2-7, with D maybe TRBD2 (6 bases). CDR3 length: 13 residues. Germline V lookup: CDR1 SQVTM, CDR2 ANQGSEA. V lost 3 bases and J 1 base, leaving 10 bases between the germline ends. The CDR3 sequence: CSVEGLGSYEQYF. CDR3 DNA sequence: TGCAGCGTTGAGGGACTGGGGTCCTACGAGCAGTACTTC.

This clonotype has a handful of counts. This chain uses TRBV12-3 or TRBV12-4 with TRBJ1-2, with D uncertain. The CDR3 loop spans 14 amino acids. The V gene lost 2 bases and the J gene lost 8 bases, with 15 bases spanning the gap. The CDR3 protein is CASSLSLGYLGYTF. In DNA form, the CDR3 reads TGTGCCAGCAGTTTAAGTTTAGGGTATCTCGGCTACACCTTC.

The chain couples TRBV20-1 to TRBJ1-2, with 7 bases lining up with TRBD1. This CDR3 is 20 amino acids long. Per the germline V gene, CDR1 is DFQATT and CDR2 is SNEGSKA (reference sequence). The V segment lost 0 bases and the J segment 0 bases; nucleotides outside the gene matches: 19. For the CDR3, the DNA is TGCAGTGCTAGAGATCTCGGGACAGAAAAAGCGACTAGAGCTAACTATGGCTACACCTTC. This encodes CSARDLGTEKATRANYGYTF.

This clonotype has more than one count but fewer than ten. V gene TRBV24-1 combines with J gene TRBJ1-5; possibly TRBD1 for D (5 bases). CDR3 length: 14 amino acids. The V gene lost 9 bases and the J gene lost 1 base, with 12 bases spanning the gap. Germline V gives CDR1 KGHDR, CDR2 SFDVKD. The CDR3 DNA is TGTGCCACCCATGAGGGACGAAGCAATCAGCCCCAGCATTTT. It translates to CATHEGRSNQPQHF.

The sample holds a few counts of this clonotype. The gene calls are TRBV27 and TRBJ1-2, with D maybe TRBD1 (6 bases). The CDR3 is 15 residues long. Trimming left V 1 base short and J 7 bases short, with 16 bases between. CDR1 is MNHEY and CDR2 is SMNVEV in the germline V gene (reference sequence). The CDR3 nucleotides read TGTGCCAGCAGTTTATTGCCCACAGGGAGTGGTGGCTACACCTTC. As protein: CASSLLPTGSGGYTF.

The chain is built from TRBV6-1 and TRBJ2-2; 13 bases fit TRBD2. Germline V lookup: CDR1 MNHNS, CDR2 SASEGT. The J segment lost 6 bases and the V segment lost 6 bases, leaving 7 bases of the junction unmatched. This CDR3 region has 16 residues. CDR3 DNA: TGTGCCAGCAGGGAAACTAGCGGGAGGGGCCCCGGGGAGCTGTTTTTT. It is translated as CASRETSGRGPGELFF.

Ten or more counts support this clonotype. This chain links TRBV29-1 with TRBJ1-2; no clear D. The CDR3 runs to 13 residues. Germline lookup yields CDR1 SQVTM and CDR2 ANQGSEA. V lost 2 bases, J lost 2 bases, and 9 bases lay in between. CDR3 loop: CSVELAQNYGYTF. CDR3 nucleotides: TGCAGCGTTGAACTGGCACAGAACTATGGCTACACCTTC.

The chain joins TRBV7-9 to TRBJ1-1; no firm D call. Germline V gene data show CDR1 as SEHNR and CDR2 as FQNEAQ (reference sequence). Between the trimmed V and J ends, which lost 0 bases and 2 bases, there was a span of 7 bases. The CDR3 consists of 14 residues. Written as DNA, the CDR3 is TGTGCCAGCAGCTTAGCAAGGATAAACACTGAAGCTTTCTTT. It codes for CASSLARINTEAFF. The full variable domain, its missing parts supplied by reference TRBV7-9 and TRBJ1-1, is DTGVSQNPRHKITKRGQNVTFRCDPISEHNRLYWYRQTLGQGPEFLTYFQNEAQLEKSRLLSDRFSAERPKGSFSTLEIQRTEQGDSAMYLCASSLARINTEAFFGQGTRLTVV.

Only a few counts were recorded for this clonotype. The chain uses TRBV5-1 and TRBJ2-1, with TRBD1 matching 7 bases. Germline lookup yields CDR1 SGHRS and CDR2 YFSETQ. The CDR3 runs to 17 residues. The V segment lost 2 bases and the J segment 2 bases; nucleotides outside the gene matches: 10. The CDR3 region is CASSLNTRQGTYNEQFF. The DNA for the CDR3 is TGCGCCAGCAGCTTAAACACAAGACAGGGTACCTACAATGAGCAGTTCTTC.

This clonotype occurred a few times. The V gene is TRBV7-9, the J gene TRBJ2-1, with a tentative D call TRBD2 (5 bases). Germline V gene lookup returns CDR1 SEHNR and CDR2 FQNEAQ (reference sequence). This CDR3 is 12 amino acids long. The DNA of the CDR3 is TGTGCGTCCGGGGAGACCTACAATGAGCAGTTCTTC. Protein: CASGETYNEQFF.